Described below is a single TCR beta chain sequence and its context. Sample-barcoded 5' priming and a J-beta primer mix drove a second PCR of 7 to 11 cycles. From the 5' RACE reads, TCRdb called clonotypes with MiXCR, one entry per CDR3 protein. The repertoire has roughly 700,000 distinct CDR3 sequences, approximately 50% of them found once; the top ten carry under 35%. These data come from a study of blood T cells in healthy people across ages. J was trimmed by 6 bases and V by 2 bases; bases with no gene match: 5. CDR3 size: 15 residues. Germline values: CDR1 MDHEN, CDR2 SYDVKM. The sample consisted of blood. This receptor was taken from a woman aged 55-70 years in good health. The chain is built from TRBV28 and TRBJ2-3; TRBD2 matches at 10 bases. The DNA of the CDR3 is TGTGCCAGCAGTTTACCACTTAGCGGGAGGGATACGCAGTATTTT. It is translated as CASSLPLSGRDTQYF.